This T cell receptor beta chain is drawn from a study of T-cell memory formation after mild COVID-19. Study-wide context: There were largely donor-specific TCR clusters. General observations from the study: Pre-infection memory held some responding clones, suggesting pre-existing cross-reactive T cells responded. A balance of CD4 and CD8 characterized clones contracting day 15 to 85, whereas later expanders leaned CD4+.

The table lists this clonotype with a few counts. Its antigen is still unknown. TCRdb itself ran the 5' RACE reads through MiXCR, one entry per CDR3 protein. The data show about half a million distinct CDR3 sequences, around a sixth seen once. Unmatched junction bases numbered 8, after V lost 5 bases and J lost 2 bases. The CDR3 length is 14 residues. CDR1 and CDR2 (germline): DFQATT, SNEGSKA (reference sequence). The specimen was PBMCs or a T cell subset sorted from them (not recorded which). The TCR sequence derives from an adult woman who had mild COVID-19 (a few samples of this study predate the infection). Cell type and time point are not known. The gene calls are TRBV20-1 and TRBJ1-2; 7 positions agree with TRBD1. The CDR3 DNA reads as TGCAGTGCTCCAAAGGGGGCACCGAACTATGGCTACACCTTC. Protein sequence: CSAPKGAPNYGYTF.